The 25 T cell receptor beta chains given below trace back to one sample, sequenced in a study of blood T cell repertoires in COVID-19 (dated by TCRdb to about 2020). Library creation used the immunoSEQ multiplex PCR assay. This is the immuneACCESS table as TCRdb keeps it, with only in-frame sequences that have V and J called. A part of the clones is gone; compared with another copy, unresolved V genes explain less than half, and the rest is unexplained. The sample table contains a few hundred thousand clones; only one count was recorded for roughly 90% of them. Less than 3.5% of the sample is held by the ten biggest clonotypes. The material sequenced was peripheral blood. These receptor sequences come from a woman in her 30s with COVID-19, enrolled during active disease.

The chain has TRBV19 and TRBJ2-2, with 10 positions matching TRBD1. V gave up 4 bases and J gave up 7 bases; unmatched junction bases: 6. The CDR3 runs to 15 residues. Germline V gene data show CDR1 as LNHDA and CDR2 as SQIVND (reference sequence). The CDR3 region is CASSTDRGKGGELFF. The CDR3 DNA follows: TGTGCCAGTAGTACGGACAGGGGGAAGGGCGGGGAGCTGTTTTTT.

The chain employs TRBV30 and TRBJ1-2; 7 bases match TRBD1. Germline trimming cut 1 base from V and 8 bases from J; bases unmatched to any gene: 7. The CDR3 has 13 amino acids. Per germline, CDR1 GTSNPN and CDR2 SVGIG (reference sequence). The CDR3 sequence: CAWSARTGGGYTF. Written as DNA, the CDR3 is TGTGCCTGGAGTGCCCGGACAGGTGGCGGCTACACCTTC.

This clone showed up just once. The chain links TRBV6-5 to TRBJ1-2; TRBD1 matches 8 bases. The V segment lost 7 bases and the J segment 2 bases; nucleotides outside the gene matches: 6. Germline V gene data show CDR1 as MNHEY and CDR2 as SVGAGI. CDR3 length: 14 residues. This CDR3 reads CASIGNRGNYGYTF. CDR3 DNA sequence: TGTGCCAGCATTGGGAACAGGGGGAACTATGGCTACACCTTC.

The V gene is TRBV2, the J gene TRBJ2-1, with TRBD2 as a possible D gene (6 bases). The CDR3 runs to 14 residues. V lost 1 base, J lost 3 bases, and 7 bases lay in between. Germline lookup yields CDR1 SNHLY and CDR2 FYNNEI. CDR3 nucleotide sequence: TGTGCCAGCAGTGAAGTAGCGGACTACAATGAGCAGTTCTTC. Its translation: CASSEVADYNEQFF.

The chain employs TRBV7-9 and TRBJ1-1; a possible D gene is TRBD1 (5 bases). Trimming took 4 bases from V and 0 from J, leaving 12 bases between them. Germline V lookup: CDR1 SEHNR, CDR2 FQNEAQ (reference sequence). The CDR3 consists of 15 residues. The CDR3, as DNA: TGTGCCAGCAGCTCCCAGGGAGGTTTGAACACTGAAGCTTTCTTT. It encodes CASSSQGGLNTEAFF.

This clone was observed a handful of times. The J gene is TRBJ1-4, the V gene TRBV30; possible D gene TRBD1, 5 bases. Trimming stripped 0 bases from V and 1 base from J, with 9 bases between. The CDR3 consists of 15 residues. CDR1 is GTSNPN and CDR2 is SVGIG in the germline V gene (reference sequence). CDR3 nucleotides: TGTGCCTGGAGTGTGGGGGACTTAACTAATGAAAAACTGTTTTTT. As protein: CAWSVGDLTNEKLFF.

This sequence joins TRBV5-1 and TRBJ1-2, with unresolved D. From germline, CDR1 is SGHRS and CDR2 YFSETQ. Trimming stripped 6 bases from V and 2 bases from J, with 11 bases between. The length of the CDR3 is 13 residues. CDR3 amino acids: CASTNEVNYGYTF. CDR3 nucleotides: TGCGCCAGCACTAATGAGGTCAACTATGGCTACACCTTC.

The chain carries TRBV10-2 and TRBJ1-1; TRBD1 might be the D (6 bases). CDR1 WSHSY and CDR2 SAAADI come from the germline V gene. CDR3 length: 14 residues. Trimming pared 6 bases from V and 11 bases from J, leaving 22 bases between. CDR3 in DNA: TGCGCCAGCAGCTTGAACTTACAGGGTGGCTCGGCTTTCTTT. It codes for CASSLNLQGGSAFF.

The V gene is TRBV7-2, the J gene TRBJ2-1; D not resolved. This CDR3 region has 15 residues. Germline CDR1 and CDR2: SGHTA and FQGNSA. Trimming cost V 1 base and J 4 bases, with 11 bases left between them. The CDR3 region is CASSLERRSYNEQFF. CDR3 nucleotides: TGTGCCAGCAGCTTAGAGAGGCGGTCTTACAATGAGCAGTTCTTC.

The chain recombines TRBV7-9 with TRBJ2-7, with 11 bases aligning to TRBD1. This CDR3 region has 17 residues. V gave up 5 bases and J gave up 2 bases; unmatched junction bases: 11. Germline V gene lookup returns CDR1 SEHNR and CDR2 FQNEAQ (reference sequence). CDR3 in DNA: TGTGCCAGCAGCATCTGGACAGGGGGCTGGGGGACCTACGAGCAGTACTTC. Translated: CASSIWTGGWGTYEQYF.

The chain employs TRBV5-1 and TRBJ2-3, with D unresolved. The CDR3 has 16 residues. Germline V gene lookup returns CDR1 SGHRS and CDR2 YFSETQ. The V end lost 4 bases, the J end lost 5 bases, and 20 bases lay between the germline ends. The CDR3 DNA is TGCGCCAGCAGCCCGACGACTGCGACCCACGGAGATACGCAGTATTTT. It codes for CASSPTTATHGDTQYF.

This clone has a handful of counts. This chain uses TRBV30 with TRBJ1-1; D is ambiguous. From germline, CDR1 is GTSNPN and CDR2 SVGIG (reference sequence). Between the trimmed V and J ends, which lost 2 bases and 1 base, there was a span of 5 bases. The CDR3 extends over 12 amino acids. CDR3 sequence (DNA): TGTGCCTGGAGTCTCGGGAACACTGAAGCTTTCTTT. Amino acid sequence: CAWSLGNTEAFF. Full variable domain (missing parts from reference TRBV30 and TRBJ1-1): SQTIHQWPATLVQPVGSPLSLECTVEGTSNPNLYWYRQAAGRGLQLLFYSVGIGQISSEVPQNLSASRPQDRQFILSSKKLLLSDSGFYLCAWSLGNTEAFFGQGTRLTVV.

J is TRBJ2-5 and V is TRBV18, with 9 bases that match TRBD1. V gave up 2 bases and J gave up 1 base; unmatched junction bases: 2. Germline values: CDR1 KGHSH, CDR2 LQKENI. This CDR3 contains 15 residues. The chain's CDR3 is CASSPLQGAQETQYF. DNA for the CDR3: TGTGCCAGCTCACCATTACAGGGGGCCCAAGAGACCCAGTACTTC.

The V gene is TRBV21-1, the J gene TRBJ2-1; TRBD2 reflects the table's D call only, with no check against the DNA. TRBV21-1 has pseudogene status. CDR3 size: 15 residues. The CDR3 DNA reads as TGTGCCAGCACGGCTAGCGGAGAGAATAGGAATGAGCAGTTCTTC. Its translation is CASTASGENRNEQFF.

This clone occurred once. The chain employs TRBV24-1 and TRBJ1-2; D may be TRBD1 (6 bases). This CDR3 region has 16 residues. V was pared by 0 bases and J by 4 bases, with 14 bases between. Germline values: CDR1 KGHDR, CDR2 SFDVKD. This chain's CDR3 is CATSDLPKGEGYGYTF. The CDR3 region has the DNA TGTGCCACCAGTGATTTGCCGAAGGGGGAAGGCTATGGCTACACCTTC.

The V gene is TRBV10-3, the J gene TRBJ1-1; D unresolved. V dropped 4 bases and J dropped 1 base, with 7 bases sitting between them. The CDR3 has 13 residues. The germline gives CDR1 ENHRY, CDR2 SYGVKD. CDR3 sequence reads: CAISVGGNTEAFF. CDR3 bases: TGTGCCATCAGTGTGGGAGGGAACACTGAAGCTTTCTTT.

The V gene is TRBV19, the J gene TRBJ1-2, with 8 bases fitting TRBD1. This CDR3 has 14 amino acids. Germline assignment: CDR1 LNHDA and CDR2 SQIVND (reference sequence). The ends lost 4 bases at V and 3 bases at J; junction bases unmatched: 4. CDR3 sequence reads: CASSTQGQDYGYTF. The CDR3 bases are TGTGCCAGTAGTACCCAGGGACAGGACTATGGCTACACCTTC.

CDR3 coding DNA: TGTGCCAGCAGCGTAGAACGGGGAGGGCTAGAAGAGCAGTACTTC. Translating it yields CASSVERGGLEEQYF. The V call is TRBV9, the J call TRBJ2-7; 7 bases line up with TRBD2. The V gene end was trimmed by 0 bases and the J gene end by 7 bases; junction bases not matched to a gene: 10. This CDR3 region has 15 residues. Germline-derived CDR1 and CDR2 are SGDLS and YYNGEE.

V gene TRBV5-1 combines with J gene TRBJ1-4; TRBD1 agrees at 7 bases. The CDR3 is 15 amino acids. CDR1 and CDR2 (germline): SGHRS, YFSETQ. J lost 6 bases, V lost 0 bases, and 5 bases had no gene match. The CDR3 region has the DNA TGCGCCAGCAGCTTGGTTGCGCAGGGGGATGAAAAACTGTTTTTT. It codes for CASSLVAQGDEKLFF. Drawing the rest from reference TRBV5-1 and TRBJ1-4, the complete variable domain is KAGVTQTPRYLIKTRGQQVTLSCSPISGHRSVSWYQQTPGQGLQFLFEYFSETQRNKGNFPGRFSGRQFSNSRSEMNVSTLELGDSALYLCASSLVAQGDEKLFFGSGTQLSVL.

This clone was detected only a few times. V usage is TRBV5-1 and J usage is TRBJ1-1; no clear D. Germline CDR1 reads SGHRS; CDR2 reads YFSETQ. There are 12 residues in the CDR3. V shed 5 bases and J shed 4 bases, with 9 bases lying between them. Written as DNA, the CDR3 is TGCGCCAGCAGTTGGGAGGGCACTGAAGCTTTCTTT. Protein product: CASSWEGTEAFF.

The gene calls are TRBV28 and TRBJ1-2; 7 nucleotides align to TRBD1. Germline CDR1 and CDR2: MDHEN and SYDVKM. After removal of 4 bases from V and 4 bases from J, the junction contained 6 bases not matched to a gene. The CDR3 has 14 residues. In DNA form, the CDR3 reads TGTGCCAGCAGTTCTCCGGGACAGCGCTATGGCTACACCTTC. Translated: CASSSPGQRYGYTF.

V usage is TRBV3-1 (or the pseudogene TRBV3-2) and J usage is TRBJ2-2, with 8 positions matching TRBD2. From germline, CDR1 is LGHDT and CDR2 YNNKEL (reference sequence). The CDR3 contains 16 residues. With 3 bases clipped from V and 4 bases from J, the junction kept 7 bases outside the gene matches. CDR3 in amino acids: CASSHGGVRGTGELFF. In nucleotides, the CDR3 is TGTGCCAGCAGCCACGGGGGGGTTAGGGGCACCGGGGAGCTGTTTTTT.

The rearrangement joins TRBV27 to TRBJ1-4, with 7 bases lining up with TRBD1. CDR3 size: 14 residues. J lost 6 bases, V lost 2 bases, and 3 bases had no gene match. Germline CDR1 and CDR2: MNHEY and SMNVEV (reference sequence). In DNA, the CDR3 is TGTGCCAGCAGTTTAAGAGGGGGCCATGAAAAACTGTTTTTT. Translating it yields CASSLRGGHEKLFF.

V gene TRBV2 combines with J gene TRBJ2-1; 14 nucleotides agree with TRBD2. V lost 7 bases and J lost 10; bases outside the gene matches: 6. The CDR3 covers 14 residues. Germline CDR1 SNHLY, CDR2 FYNNEI. CDR3 amino acids: CASKEGLAGVEQFF. Written as DNA, the CDR3 is TGTGCCAGCAAGGAGGGACTAGCGGGAGTCGAGCAGTTCTTC. Full variable domain (remainder filled in from reference TRBV2 and TRBJ2-1): EPEVTQTPSHQVTQMGQEVILRCVPISNHLYFYWYRQILGQKVEFLVSFYNNEISEKSEIFDDQFSVERPDGSNFTLKIRSTKLEDSAMYFCASKEGLAGVEQFFGPGTRLTVL.

This clone was counted only a few times. This rearrangement joins TRBV19 to TRBJ2-1; D perhaps matches TRBD1 (6 bases). V shed 3 bases and J shed 5 bases, with 14 bases lying between them. Germline CDR1 is LNHDA and CDR2 is SQIVND (reference sequence). The CDR3 spans 15 residues. The CDR3 is CASSISGGLHNEQFF. CDR3 DNA: TGTGCCAGTAGTATCAGTGGGGGCCTCCACAATGAGCAGTTCTTC.